This T cell receptor beta chain was obtained from a study of T-cell reconstitution after alpha-beta-depleted transplantation in children. Unique molecular identifiers were used in preparing the TCRbeta library. TCRdb called the PCR reads again in MiXCR, with one record for every CDR3 protein. This sample carries hundreds of thousands of distinct CDR3 sequences, roughly 11% of them seen once, and the ten largest clones take under 30%. Whole-study findings and limits: Reportedly, only several hundred clones from non-depleted graft cells drove alpha-beta T-cell counts at about two months. One year post-transplant, T-cell counts and diversity were largely derived from T cells produced anew. The study traced high day-60 TCRbeta diversity in some patients to surviving recipient T cells and thymic progenitors.

There are many counts of this clonotype. What it recognizes is unknown. The CDR3 runs to 16 residues. With 6 bases removed from V and 0 bases from J, the gap between germline ends came to 16 bases. Germline lookup yields CDR1 SGHRS and CDR2 YFSETQ. V usage is TRBV5-1 and J usage is TRBJ2-4, with D uncertain. This receptor was identified in a child less than two years old with acute myeloid leukemia, due to receive a stem cell transplant. The starting material was PBMCs, obtained before TCRalphabeta/CD19-depleted stem cell transplant. The CDR3 nucleotides read TGCGCCAGCAACGTCGGATCCTTACTAGCCAAAAACATTCAGTACTTC. Residues: CASNVGSLLAKNIQYF.